One sample yielded the 10 T cell receptor beta chains listed below, sequenced in a study of shared clonotypes between healthy human individuals. TCRdb's copy holds only in-frame clones and misses some; the assay was immunoSEQ multiplex PCR. Among 2 million or so clones, roughly 94% were seen once, and the ten largest hold 0.1% to 0.15%. Material: naive CD4+ T cells sorted from blood. Subset in this sample: CD45RA+ positively selected. The receptors stem from a man between 18 and 35 years old in good health.

This clone was detected only a few times. V gene TRBV9 combines with J gene TRBJ2-7; D is possibly TRBD1 (6 bases). CDR3 length: 15 residues. Trimming pared 0 bases from V and 6 bases from J, leaving 16 bases between. Per the germline V gene, CDR1 is SGDLS and CDR2 is YYNGEE. The CDR3 sequence: CASSVGPWQGSEQYF. The CDR3 DNA is TGTGCCAGCAGCGTAGGGCCGTGGCAGGGGAGCGAGCAGTACTTC.

V gene TRBV6-5 combines with J gene TRBJ1-4, with 10 positions matching TRBD1. The ends lost 4 bases at V and 8 bases at J; junction bases unmatched: 10. CDR1 is MNHEY and CDR2 is SVGAGI in the germline V gene. This CDR3 has 16 amino acids. The CDR3 coding sequence is TGTGCCAGCAGTTCACTGCCGGGACAGGGGTCCGAAAAACTGTTTTTT. Encoded protein: CASSSLPGQGSEKLFF.

Comment on this clone: Other DNA sequences from this sample encode an identical CDR3 as well. The V and J genes are TRBV7-2 and TRBJ2-7; 10 positions match TRBD2. The CDR3 sequence is 14 residues long. The germline CDR1 and CDR2 sequences are SGHTA and FQGNSA. J gave up 4 bases and V 5 bases, and 5 bases lay outside the gene matches. The CDR3 sequence: CASSQLAGPYEQYF. The CDR3 nucleotides are TGTGCCAGCAGCCAACTAGCGGGGCCGTACGAGCAGTACTTC. The full variable domain, with the rest looked up from reference TRBV7-2 and TRBJ2-7, is GAGVSQSPSNKVTEKGKDVELRCDPISGHTALYWYRQSLGQGLEFLIYFQGNSAPDKSGLPSDRFSAERTGGSVSTLTIQRTQQEDSAVYLCASSQLAGPYEQYFGPGTRLTVT.

The chain has TRBV7-2 and TRBJ1-1; D uncertain. Trimming removed 2 bases from V and 0 bases from J, with 7 bases in between. The V gene's germline CDR1 is SGHTA and CDR2 FQGNSA. The CDR3 contains 14 residues. CDR3: CASSLSDLNTEAFF. In DNA form, the CDR3 reads TGTGCCAGCAGCTTAAGTGACCTGAACACTGAAGCTTTCTTT.

This clone occurred once. This chain links TRBV10-3 with TRBJ1-6, with unresolved D. This CDR3 contains 16 residues. The V gene lost 0 bases and the J gene lost 6 bases, with 12 bases spanning the gap. CDR1 is ENHRY and CDR2 is SYGVKD in the germline V gene. CDR3 bases: TGTGCCATCAGTGAGTCCTCGAGCGGTTTTAATTCACCCCTCCACTTT. Residues: CAISESSSGFNSPLHF.

This chain connects TRBV15 to TRBJ1-2, with D unresolved. Germline CDR1 LNHNV, CDR2 YYDKDF (reference sequence). V dropped 0 bases and J dropped 6 bases, with 11 bases sitting between them. The CDR3 extends over 14 amino acids. The chain's CDR3 is CATSRDREANGYTF. In nucleotides, the CDR3 is TGTGCCACCAGCAGAGATCGGGAGGCCAATGGCTACACCTTC.

The chain joins TRBV7-2 to TRBJ2-2; TRBD2 is a possible D gene (5 bases). V dropped 5 bases and J dropped 5 bases, with 15 bases sitting between them. CDR1 is SGHTA and CDR2 is FQGNSA in the germline V gene. The CDR3 runs to 15 residues. Here the CDR3 reads CASSPQWGVTGELFF. Here the CDR3 DNA reads TGTGCCAGCAGCCCTCAATGGGGAGTAACCGGGGAGCTGTTTTTT.

The V gene is TRBV5-8, the J gene TRBJ1-3; D unclear. CDR3 length: 16 amino acids. The V and J ends lost 1 base and 3 bases respectively, with 14 bases between them. The germline V gene has CDR1 SGHTS and CDR2 YDEGEE. CDR3 sequence reads: CASSLFSLWDGNTIYF. The CDR3 DNA reads TGTGCCAGCAGCTTGTTTTCCCTTTGGGATGGAAACACCATATATTTT.

The V and J genes are TRBV28 and TRBJ2-3, with unresolved D. Looked up from germline, CDR1 is MDHEN and CDR2 is SYDVKM. Deletions cut 5 bases from V and 1 base from J, with 13 bases between. The CDR3 is 15 amino acids. The DNA for the CDR3 is TGTGCCAGCAGTCCCCACGGCACAGGCACAGATACGCAGTATTTT. This sequence encodes CASSPHGTGTDTQYF.

The rearrangement uses TRBV6-1 and TRBJ2-7, with 8 bases identical to TRBD2. The CDR3 sequence is 14 residues long. J lost 4 bases, V lost 4 bases, and 6 bases had no gene match. Per germline, CDR1 MNHNS and CDR2 SASEGT. CDR3 sequence reads: CASSAASGPYEQYF. The CDR3 DNA reads TGTGCCAGCAGTGCGGCTAGCGGGCCTTACGAGCAGTACTTC.